This passage covers 32 T cell receptor beta chains from one sample sequenced in a study of CD8 T cells in ankylosing spondylitis. In TCRdb, the 5' RACE reads were re-called with MiXCR into one record per CDR3 protein. Of fewer than 350,000 distinct CDR3 sequences in the sample, roughly 11% were seen once. Sequencing used blood, either unsorted or a sorted T cell fraction (not recorded which). These receptors all come from a female donor with ankylosing spondylitis or in good health (not recorded which).

This clonotype was detected ten times or more. The chain is built from TRBV29-1 and TRBJ1-2, with D perhaps matching TRBD1 (5 bases). Trimming removed 6 bases from V and 9 bases from J, with 17 bases in between. Germline V lookup: CDR1 SQVTM, CDR2 ANQGSEA. The CDR3 is made up of 12 amino acids. This CDR3 is CSVEGPFASYTF. The CDR3 DNA reads as TGCAGCGTGGAGGGACCGTTCGCAAGCTACACCTTC.

The J gene is TRBJ1-1, the V gene TRBV3-1, with D perhaps matching TRBD1 (5 bases). CDR3 length: 15 residues. Germline V CDR1 and CDR2: LGHDT, YNNKEL (reference sequence). The CDR3 reads CATRVAGQGRTEAFF. The CDR3 nucleotides are TGTGCAACAAGAGTAGCCGGTCAGGGACGCACTGAAGCTTTCTTT.

This clonotype was picked up many times. The chain combines TRBV20-1 with TRBJ2-3; TRBD2 aligns across 10 bases. Trimming at V came to 7 bases and at J to 7 bases, leaving 11 bases not matched to a gene. Germline V lookup: CDR1 DFQATT, CDR2 SNEGSKA (reference sequence). The CDR3 is 14 residues long. CDR3 coding DNA: TGCAGTGTTGAGACTAGCGGGCTAGTTAATACGCAGTATTTT. The encoded protein is CSVETSGLVNTQYF.

This clonotype showed up many times. The chain is built from TRBV5-1 and TRBJ1-1, with a weak D call TRBD1 (5 bases). Germline V gene data show CDR1 as SGHRS and CDR2 as YFSETQ. Between the trimmed V and J ends, which lost 7 bases and 3 bases, there was a span of 13 bases. The CDR3 has 13 residues. The CDR3 coding sequence is TGCGCCAGCCAGGTGGGGGAGGACACTGAAGCTTTCTTT. Translating it yields CASQVGEDTEAFF. The whole variable domain, filled in from reference TRBV5-1 and TRBJ1-1, reads KAGVTQTPRYLIKTRGQQVTLSCSPISGHRSVSWYQQTPGQGLQFLFEYFSETQRNKGNFPGRFSGRQFSNSRSEMNVSTLELGDSALYLCASQVGEDTEAFFGQGTRLTVV.

This clonotype was seen repeatedly, ten times or more. V usage is TRBV9 and J usage is TRBJ2-3; 7 nucleotides line up with TRBD2. The V gene's germline CDR1 is SGDLS and CDR2 YYNGEE. This CDR3 is built from 15 residues. After removal of 0 bases from V and 0 bases from J, the junction contained 1 base not matched to a gene. The CDR3 DNA sequence: TGTGCCAGCAGCGTAGGACTAGCAAGCACAGATACGCAGTATTTT. It yields the protein CASSVGLASTDTQYF.

This clonotype has a count of ten or more. V and J are TRBV20-1 and TRBJ2-1; 7 nucleotides agree with TRBD2. Germline trimming cut 5 bases from V and 6 bases from J; bases unmatched to any gene: 7. Germline V gene sequence: CDR1 DFQATT, CDR2 SNEGSKA (reference sequence). CDR3 length: 13 amino acids. CDR3 in DNA: TGCAGTGCTCCAGCGGGATTAATCAATGAGCAGTTCTTC. Its protein is CSAPAGLINEQFF.

This clonotype was detected a few times. The chain combines TRBV5-1 with TRBJ2-4, with 7 bases matching TRBD2. Germline V gene data show CDR1 as SGHRS and CDR2 as YFSETQ. The CDR3 extends over 13 amino acids. The J segment lost 6 bases and the V segment lost 5 bases, leaving 5 bases of the junction unmatched. The CDR3 spells CASRAGGGNIQYF. CDR3 coding DNA: TGCGCCAGCAGGGCCGGCGGGGGAAACATTCAGTACTTC.

This clonotype was seen a few times. The DNA of the CDR3 is TGTGCCAGCAGCCAGGACAGCTATAATTCACCCCTCCACTTT. It yields the protein CASSQDSYNSPLHF. V usage is TRBV3-1 and J usage is TRBJ1-6; a possible D gene is TRBD1 (6 bases). The germline CDR1 and CDR2 sequences are LGHDT and YNNKEL (reference sequence). Deletions cut 3 bases from V and 3 bases from J, with 6 bases between. The CDR3 spans 14 residues.

This clonotype was seen many times. The rearrangement joins TRBV20-1 to TRBJ2-7; D gene ambiguous. Germline CDR1 reads DFQATT; CDR2 reads SNEGSKA (reference sequence). This CDR3 has 12 amino acids. Trimming took 2 bases from V and 6 from J, leaving 11 bases between them. CDR3 DNA sequence: TGCAGTGCTAGACGCGACATAACCGAGCAGTACTTC. Translation gives CSARRDITEQYF.

This clonotype has just a few counts. J is TRBJ2-3 and V is TRBV11-2; no reliable D call. This CDR3 is built from 15 residues. The ends were cut back, 1 base at V and 2 bases at J, with 10 bases in the middle. Germline V gene data show CDR1 as SGHAT and CDR2 as FQNNGV. The chain's CDR3 is CASSLAGGYTDTQYF. In DNA, the CDR3 is TGTGCCAGCAGCTTAGCCGGCGGATACACAGATACGCAGTATTTT.

This clonotype was detected many times. The genes are TRBV5-1 and TRBJ1-6; a possible D gene is TRBD1 (5 bases). The CDR3 has 15 residues. The V end was cut by 5 bases, the J end by 10 bases, with 19 bases between. The germline V gene encodes CDR1 SGHRS and CDR2 YFSETQ. The CDR3 sequence: CASRPITGGGSPLHF. DNA of the CDR3: TGCGCCAGCAGACCCATAACAGGAGGCGGATCACCCCTCCACTTT.

The chain recombines TRBV7-9 with TRBJ2-3; D is ambiguous. The germline CDR1 and CDR2 sequences are SEHNR and FQNEAQ (reference sequence). The CDR3 has 12 amino acids. V was cut by 2 bases and J by 6 bases, with 6 bases left in between. As DNA, the CDR3 is TGTGCCAGCAGCTTAAGGATGGATACGCAGTATTTT. Residues: CASSLRMDTQYF.

This clonotype was seen just once. The chain is built from TRBV11-2 and TRBJ2-1; TRBD1 matches at 11 bases. V was clipped by 3 bases and J by 5 bases; unmatched bases: 9. The germline V gene encodes CDR1 SGHAT and CDR2 FQNNGV. This CDR3 region has 17 residues. The DNA of the CDR3 is TGTGCCAGCAGCTTCCATCCTTGGGACAGGGGGAACAATGAGCAGTTCTTC. Translating gives CASSFHPWDRGNNEQFF.

There are many counts of this clonotype. The chain uses TRBV5-1 and TRBJ2-5; D gene ambiguous. Germline V gives CDR1 SGHRS, CDR2 YFSETQ. The CDR3 spans 16 residues. Trimming left V 0 bases short and J 1 base short, with 13 bases between. CDR3 coding DNA: TGCGCCAGCAGCTTGGCCATTACGGCCGTCCAAGAGACCCAGTACTTC. This translates into CASSLAITAVQETQYF.

The chain employs TRBV3-1 and TRBJ2-2; perhaps D is TRBD1 or TRBD2 (5 bases each). The CDR3 loop spans 13 amino acids. V was cut by 6 bases and J by 5 bases, with 10 bases left in between. Germline V gene lookup returns CDR1 LGHDT and CDR2 YNNKEL (reference sequence). As DNA, the CDR3 is TGTGCCAGCAGATCTGGGGGAACCGGGGAGCTGTTTTTT. Translated: CASRSGGTGELFF.

The chain couples TRBV5-5 to TRBJ2-5, with D uncertain. CDR1 SGHKS and CDR2 YYEKEE come from the germline V gene (reference sequence). The ends were cut back, 3 bases at V and 5 bases at J, with 14 bases in the middle. The length of the CDR3 is 14 residues. The CDR3 here is CASSYPERGETQYF. CDR3 DNA sequence: TGTGCCAGCAGCTACCCAGAGCGTGGGGAGACCCAGTACTTC.

This clonotype turned up a few times. J is TRBJ2-4 and V is TRBV28; 10 nucleotides match TRBD1. The ends lost 7 bases at V and 4 bases at J; junction bases unmatched: 4. This CDR3 is 14 amino acids long. The germline V gene encodes CDR1 MDHEN and CDR2 SYDVKM. The CDR3 nucleotides read TGTGCCAGCAAGACAGGGGGCCCGAAAAACATTCAGTACTTC. This translates into CASKTGGPKNIQYF.

This clonotype has ten or more counts. J is TRBJ2-2 and V is TRBV29-1, with D possibly being TRBD1 (5 bases). CDR1 is SQVTM and CDR2 is ANQGSEA in the germline V gene. This CDR3 is 14 amino acids long. Trimming cost V 7 bases and J 0 bases, with 12 bases left between them. The CDR3 bases are TGCAGCGCAGCCCAGGGCACGAACACCGGGGAGCTGTTTTTT. It codes for CSAAQGTNTGELFF.

The chain recombines TRBV19 with TRBJ2-1; D not resolved. The CDR3 is 13 residues long. V was pared by 11 bases and J by 7 bases, with 18 bases between. Germline loops: CDR1 LNHDA, CDR2 SQIVND (reference sequence). The CDR3: CAAQHTAGNEQFF. CDR3 coding DNA: TGTGCCGCCCAGCACACTGCCGGTAATGAGCAGTTCTTC. Full variable domain (remainder filled in from reference TRBV19 and TRBJ2-1): DGGITQSPKYLFRKEGQNVTLSCEQNLNHDAMYWYRQDPGQGLRLIYYSQIVNDFQKGDIAEGYSVSREKKESFPLTVTSAQKNPTAFYLCAAQHTAGNEQFFGPGTRLTVL.

This clonotype was seen only a few times. The rearrangement links TRBV29-1 to TRBJ1-1, with 8 positions matching TRBD1. V lost 4 bases, J lost 1 base, and 5 bases stayed unmatched. The germline CDR1 and CDR2 sequences are SQVTM and ANQGSEA. The CDR3 has 14 residues. CDR3 bases: TGCAGCGTTGTGACAGGGGCGCAGAACACTGAAGCTTTCTTT. As protein: CSVVTGAQNTEAFF.

There are a few counts of this clonotype. The gene calls are TRBV5-1 and TRBJ2-3; 8 positions match TRBD2. The V and J ends lost 1 base and 3 bases, in that order; junction bases with no gene match: 4. Germline assignment: CDR1 SGHRS and CDR2 YFSETQ. The CDR3 has 15 residues. The CDR3 coding sequence is TGCGCCAGCAGCTTGAGCGGGAGAAGTACAGATACGCAGTATTTT. It translates to CASSLSGRSTDTQYF.

In this sample, this clonotype turned up many times. This chain uses TRBV5-1 with TRBJ1-6, with 10 nucleotides matching TRBD1. V trimming: 5 bases; J trimming: 6 bases; junction bases outside the gene matches: 5. Germline V gene lookup returns CDR1 SGHRS and CDR2 YFSETQ. The CDR3 spans 15 residues. This CDR3 reads CASREGTGVNSPLHF. The CDR3 nucleotides are TGCGCCAGCAGAGAGGGGACAGGGGTTAATTCACCCCTCCACTTT.

The chain links TRBV10-3 to TRBJ1-4, with TRBD1 identical over 9 bases. CDR1 is ENHRY, CDR2 SYGVKD, per germline. V gave up 8 bases and J gave up 7 bases; unmatched junction bases: 8. This CDR3 has 14 residues. This CDR3 is CAIATGGESEKLFF. The CDR3 nucleotides read TGTGCCATCGCTACAGGGGGCGAAAGTGAAAAACTGTTTTTT.

J is TRBJ2-5 and V is TRBV11-2; D gene uncertain. Trimming stripped 8 bases from V and 5 bases from J, with 9 bases between. The CDR3 is made up of 11 amino acids. Germline assignment: CDR1 SGHAT and CDR2 FQNNGV. CDR3 sequence reads: CASRDTETQYF. CDR3 in DNA: TGTGCCAGCCGCGACACGGAGACCCAGTACTTC.

This clonotype was picked up a small number of times. The V and J genes are TRBV5-5 and TRBJ2-3, with 11 bases fitting TRBD2. The V segment lost 3 bases and the J segment 1 base; nucleotides outside the gene matches: 10. The germline V gene encodes CDR1 SGHKS and CDR2 YYEKEE (reference sequence). The CDR3 consists of 18 residues. The DNA for the CDR3 is TGTGCCAGCAGCTGGGTAGCGGGGGGGGCTGCGCGCACAGATACGCAGTATTTT. Translation gives CASSWVAGGAARTDTQYF.

The table lists this clonotype with many counts. The chain employs TRBV20-1 and TRBJ2-2; D is possibly TRBD2 (5 bases). This CDR3 contains 16 residues. The V gene lost 2 bases and the J gene lost 2 bases, with 15 bases spanning the gap. CDR1 is DFQATT, CDR2 SNEGSKA, per germline (reference sequence). The CDR3 bases are TGCAGTGCTAGACCTTTCATGGGAGTAAACACCGGGGAGCTGTTTTTT. It yields the protein CSARPFMGVNTGELFF.

The chain links TRBV25-1 to TRBJ1-2; 7 bases agree with TRBD1. Germline trimming cut 5 bases from V and 3 bases from J; bases unmatched to any gene: 3. Germline-derived CDR1 and CDR2 are MGHDK and SYGVNS. This CDR3 is 13 amino acids long. The CDR3 spells CASSRDSYYGYTF. The CDR3 DNA is TGTGCCAGCAGTCGGGACAGCTACTATGGCTACACCTTC.

This chain links TRBV9 with TRBJ2-3, with 8 bases that match TRBD2. V lost 6 bases, J lost 0 bases, and 6 bases stayed unmatched. CDR3 length: 15 amino acids. Germline V gives CDR1 SGDLS, CDR2 YYNGEE. CDR3 region: CASTLGGGSTDTQYF. DNA of the CDR3: TGTGCCAGCACCCTCGGGGGGGGTAGCACAGATACGCAGTATTTT.

In DNA form, the CDR3 reads TGTGCCACCTGCCGCGGGACAGGGGGCAATCAGCCCCAGCATTTT. Protein product: CATCRGTGGNQPQHF. The chain is built from TRBV3-1 and TRBJ1-5; 10 bases fit TRBD1. CDR1 is LGHDT and CDR2 is YNNKEL in the germline V gene (reference sequence). The CDR3 has 15 amino acids. Trimming removed 10 bases from V and 2 bases from J; junction bases left unmatched: 8. The variable domain in full, with the rest retrieved from reference TRBV3-1 and TRBJ1-5, is DTAVSQTPKYLVTQMGNDKSIKCEQNLGHDTMYWYKQDSKKFLKIMFSYNNKELIINETVPNRFSPKSPDKAHLNLHINSLELGDSAVYFCATCRGTGGNQPQHFGDGTRLSIL.

The V gene is TRBV5-1, the J gene TRBJ2-3, with no clear D. Germline V lookup: CDR1 SGHRS, CDR2 YFSETQ. V was cut by 1 base and J by 4 bases, with 7 bases left in between. The CDR3 extends over 13 amino acids. This CDR3 is CASSLRVSDTQYF. The DNA for the CDR3 is TGCGCCAGCAGCTTGAGAGTGTCAGATACGCAGTATTTT.

This clonotype was recorded a few times. V usage is TRBV7-9 and J usage is TRBJ2-1; D perhaps matches TRBD1 (5 bases). Trimming removed 5 bases from V and 3 bases from J, with 17 bases in between. Germline assignment: CDR1 SEHNR and CDR2 FQNEAQ (reference sequence). This CDR3 comprises 16 residues. CDR3 nucleotides: TGTGCCAGCAGCCCAGAGCAGGGAAGGGACTACAATGAGCAGTTCTTC. This encodes CASSPEQGRDYNEQFF.

The V gene is TRBV18, the J gene TRBJ1-1; possibly TRBD1 for D (6 bases). Trimming cost V 4 bases and J 1 base, with 13 bases left between them. The length of the CDR3 is 15 residues. Germline V gives CDR1 KGHSH, CDR2 LQKENI. The CDR3 bases are TGTGCCAGCTCACTTTCCGGGACACCGAACACTGAAGCTTTCTTT. Amino acid sequence: CASSLSGTPNTEAFF.